This T cell receptor delta chain was found in a study of γδ T cells in repeated Plasmodium falciparum infection. Turning to the study itself: Age- and gender-matched Australian children served as comparison for malaria-exposed Malian children.

Bulk repertoires came from Vgamma9/Vdelta2+ or Vdelta2-negative gammadelta T cells flow-sorted from PBMC. This clone was detected only a few times. A read error may be the cause here, since a much bigger clone is one base away. Other DNA variants within this sample encode the same CDR3. Germline values: CDR1 TSWWSYY, CDR2 QGS. Trimming removed 5 bases from V and 10 bases from J; junction bases left unmatched: 28. CDR3 length equals 21 residues. With CATT, TCRdb re-called clones from the multiplex PCR reads. Of 80,000 to 95,000 delta-chain clones listed, roughly 1.4% are singletons. The sample taken for sequencing was gamma-delta T cells from blood. The gene calls are TRDV1 and TRDJ1, with 13 bases fitting TRDD3. This receptor was taken from a pool of human donors (malaria-infected and uninfected, not separated). CDR3 sequence reads: CALGPHPARQVVLGDTRILIF. Written as DNA, the CDR3 is TGTGCTCTTGGGCCCCACCCCGCGAGGCAGGTTGTACTGGGGGATACGCGTATACTCATCTTT.